This TCR beta chain was profiled in a study of shared clonotypes between healthy human individuals. Study information: The cohort comprised a couple of women and a few men. Their ages spanned 18 to 49 years. A donor's plate count was three for CD4 naive and three for CD4 memory; CD8 naive had two and CD8 memory one.

Germline-derived CDR1 and CDR2 are SEHNR and FQNEAQ (reference sequence). The V and J ends lost 3 bases and 0 bases respectively, with 9 bases between them. The CDR3 has 14 residues. The authors divided CD4+ cells into CD45RA+ naive and CD45RA-negative memory subsets. Per the original data handling: Sequence data from immunoSEQ were junction-only and lacked quality scores; consequently, filtering differed. Only in-frame clones appear in the TCRdb table, and some are missing; sequencing was by immunoSEQ multiplex PCR. V and J calls and clone size are those listed in that table; D and trimming were worked out from the DNA. The sample carries under 200,000 clones, about 93% recorded once.

This sequence joins TRBV7-9 and TRBJ2-7; no reliable D call. Sequenced material: naive CD4+ T cells sorted from blood. Subset here: CD45RA+ positively selected. This clonotype was sampled from a woman aged 25 to 39 in good health. As DNA, the CDR3 is TGTGCCAGCAGCTTCGGCGGCAGCTCCTACGAGCAGTACTTC. Translating gives CASSFGGSSYEQYF.